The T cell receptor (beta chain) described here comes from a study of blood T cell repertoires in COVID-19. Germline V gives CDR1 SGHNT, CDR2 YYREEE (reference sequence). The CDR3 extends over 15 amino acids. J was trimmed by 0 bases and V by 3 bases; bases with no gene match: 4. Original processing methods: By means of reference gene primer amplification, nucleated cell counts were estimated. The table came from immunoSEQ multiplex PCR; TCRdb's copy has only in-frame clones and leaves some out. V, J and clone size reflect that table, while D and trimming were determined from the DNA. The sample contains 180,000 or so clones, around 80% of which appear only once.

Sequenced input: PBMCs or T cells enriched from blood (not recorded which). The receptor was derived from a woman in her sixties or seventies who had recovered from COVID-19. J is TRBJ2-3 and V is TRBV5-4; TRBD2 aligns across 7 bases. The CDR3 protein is CASSSQRDSTDTQYF. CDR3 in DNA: TGTGCCAGCAGCTCGCAGCGGGATAGCACAGATACGCAGTATTTT.